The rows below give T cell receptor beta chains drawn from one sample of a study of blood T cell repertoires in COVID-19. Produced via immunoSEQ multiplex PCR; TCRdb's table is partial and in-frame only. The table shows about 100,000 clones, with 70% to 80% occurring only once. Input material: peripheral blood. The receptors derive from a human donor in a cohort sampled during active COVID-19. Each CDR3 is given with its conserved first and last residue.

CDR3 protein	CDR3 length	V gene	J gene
CASSLALSSYNEQFF	15	TRBV7-3	TRBJ2-1
CASSGSYEQYF	11	TRBV19	TRBJ2-7
CASSLGTHYTGELFF	15	TRBV5-4	TRBJ2-2
CASSPQRGGSTEAFF	15	TRBV7-8	TRBJ1-1
CASSPTRTGGETQYF	15	TRBV5-1	TRBJ2-5
CASAPGRTTDTQYF	14	TRBV3-1/TRBV3-2	TRBJ2-3
CASSQDRTGGEYYGYTF	17	TRBV14	TRBJ1-2
CASRGGQGAYEQYF	14	TRBV21-1	TRBJ2-7
CASSQDVGTSGRVGTQYF	18	TRBV4-2	TRBJ2-5
CASTKTINTEAFF	13	TRBV25-1	TRBJ1-1
CASSVATLATYNEQFF	16	TRBV9	TRBJ2-1
CASSQDGSGGIYISGYTF	18	TRBV14	TRBJ1-2
CASSEGTGNEKLFF	14	TRBV25-1	TRBJ1-4
CASSIATEANYGYTF	15	TRBV19	TRBJ1-2
CAISDRLAGKGELAKNIQYF	20	TRBV10-3	TRBJ2-4
CASSPSRGGTQYF	13	TRBV12-3/TRBV12-4	TRBJ2-5
CASRTSGSGEQYF	13	TRBV28	TRBJ2-7
CASSFQTREPGNTIYF	16	TRBV5-5	TRBJ1-3
CASSRTGIHEQYF	13	TRBV4-3	TRBJ2-7
CASSIRRGNTGELFF	15	TRBV19	TRBJ2-2
CASRLTGVQEETQYF	15	TRBV5-1	TRBJ2-5
CASSPRRGPQHF	12	TRBV6-2/TRBV6-3	TRBJ1-5
CASRPEPRDRPVNEQFF	17	TRBV21-1	TRBJ2-1
CASSGTNNQPQHF	13	TRBV11-2	TRBJ1-5
CASSLGTGGYEQYF	14	TRBV5-1	TRBJ2-7
CATSDPWGGTGANVLTF	17	TRBV24-1	TRBJ2-6
CASSRRDTVSGELFF	15	TRBV4-1	TRBJ2-2
CASSPANRGLRTEAFF	16	TRBV7-2	TRBJ1-1
CATSSRGRDNQPQHF	15	TRBV24-1	TRBJ1-5
CASRGQGFPNYGYTF	15	TRBV6-5	TRBJ1-2
CAISQMGTSGMLF	13	TRBV10-3	TRBJ2-1
CSVEVGRGTEAFF	13	TRBV29-1	TRBJ1-1
CASWDTGTGGAIDTQYF	17	TRBV2	TRBJ2-3
CASTLYRAGNTEAFF	15	TRBV25-1	TRBJ1-1
CASSKSGTGGRTEAFF	16	TRBV5-1	TRBJ1-1
CASSEKIIANEQFF	14	TRBV9	TRBJ2-1
CSVGEAGYEQYF	12	TRBV29-1	TRBJ2-7
CASSLRTSGTTGELFF	16	TRBV2	TRBJ2-2
CASSEVLAGGGPPRETQYF	19	TRBV2	TRBJ2-5
CASSLQGAGATNEKLFF	17	TRBV5-1	TRBJ1-4
CASSLNRVNQPQHF	14	TRBV7-2	TRBJ1-5
CASSAGQGAWEQYF	14	TRBV5-7	TRBJ2-7
CASSQFPTGGLKTQYF	16	TRBV27	TRBJ2-5
CASRVDTGELFF	12	TRBV12-3/TRBV12-4	TRBJ2-2
CASSTSTMSTDTQYF	15	TRBV28	TRBJ2-3
CASSMASGRGNEQFF	15	TRBV19	TRBJ2-1
CASSPRTGGNEQFF	14	TRBV11-3	TRBJ2-1
CASADRAGNQPQHF	14	TRBV6-5	TRBJ1-5
CASSPSQDRRYSNQPQHF	18	TRBV4-2	TRBJ1-5
CASSDLLVGDTQYF	14	TRBV3-1/TRBV3-2	TRBJ2-3
CASSQSRATSSYNEQFF	17	TRBV4-3	TRBJ2-1
CASSLVLPDTQYF	13	TRBV5-6	TRBJ2-3
CASSPTRGSGNTIYF	15	TRBV28	TRBJ1-3
CASSLVLAGVETQYF	15	TRBV5-8	TRBJ2-5
CASSQGGRVYEQYF	14	TRBV3-1/TRBV3-2	TRBJ2-7
CASSYSTGGGSPLHF	15	TRBV6-6	TRBJ1-6
CASSLVRGQEAYEQYF	16	TRBV5-1	TRBJ2-7
CASRMDRSGSPLHF	14	TRBV27	TRBJ1-6
CASSIAPAGAAGYTF	15	TRBV19	TRBJ1-2
CASMRENGYGYTF	13	TRBV2	TRBJ1-2